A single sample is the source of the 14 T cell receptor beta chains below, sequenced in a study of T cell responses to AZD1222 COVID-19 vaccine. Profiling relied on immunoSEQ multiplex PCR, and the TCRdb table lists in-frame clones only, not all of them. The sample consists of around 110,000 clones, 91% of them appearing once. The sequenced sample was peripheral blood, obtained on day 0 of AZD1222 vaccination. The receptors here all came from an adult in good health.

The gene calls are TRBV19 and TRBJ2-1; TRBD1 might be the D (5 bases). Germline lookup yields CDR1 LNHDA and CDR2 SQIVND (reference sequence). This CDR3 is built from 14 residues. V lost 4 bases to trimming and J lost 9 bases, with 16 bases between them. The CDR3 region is CASSTTPGNGEQFF. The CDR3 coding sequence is TGTGCCAGTAGTACCACTCCAGGGAATGGTGAGCAGTTCTTC.

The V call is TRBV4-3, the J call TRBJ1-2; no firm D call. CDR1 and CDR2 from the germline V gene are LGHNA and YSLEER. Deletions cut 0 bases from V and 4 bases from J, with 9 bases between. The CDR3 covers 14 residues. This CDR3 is CASSQDNSGYGYTF. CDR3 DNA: TGCGCCAGCAGCCAAGATAACAGCGGCTATGGCTACACCTTC.

DNA of the CDR3: TGTGCCAGCAGCACTAGCGGTTCGCAGAATGAGCAGTTCTTC. Translation gives CASSTSGSQNEQFF. The chain couples TRBV6-5 to TRBJ2-1; the match to TRBD2 covers 8 bases. This CDR3 has 14 residues. Germline V lookup: CDR1 MNHEY, CDR2 SVGAGI. The junction had 8 bases not matched to a gene; V was cut back by 6 bases and J by 7 bases.

The CDR3 spells CASSRDGSRRYEQYF. CDR3 nucleotides: TGTGCCAGTAGTCGGGACGGATCCAGGCGGTACGAGCAGTACTTC. The chain couples TRBV19 to TRBJ2-7; D is possibly TRBD1 or TRBD2 (5 bases each). The CDR3 contains 15 residues. With 5 bases removed from V and 4 bases from J, the gap between germline ends came to 18 bases. Germline values: CDR1 LNHDA, CDR2 SQIVND (reference sequence). The full variable domain, its missing parts supplied by reference TRBV19 and TRBJ2-7, is DGGITQSPKYLFRKEGQNVTLSCEQNLNHDAMYWYRQDPGQGLRLIYYSQIVNDFQKGDIAEGYSVSREKKESFPLTVTSAQKNPTAFYLCASSRDGSRRYEQYFGPGTRLTVT.

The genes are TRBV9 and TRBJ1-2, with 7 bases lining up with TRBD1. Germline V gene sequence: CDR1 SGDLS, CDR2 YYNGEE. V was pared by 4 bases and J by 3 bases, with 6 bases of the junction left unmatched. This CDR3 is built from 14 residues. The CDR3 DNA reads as TGTGCCAGCAGCCCAACAGGGGATGACTATGGCTACACCTTC. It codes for CASSPTGDDYGYTF.

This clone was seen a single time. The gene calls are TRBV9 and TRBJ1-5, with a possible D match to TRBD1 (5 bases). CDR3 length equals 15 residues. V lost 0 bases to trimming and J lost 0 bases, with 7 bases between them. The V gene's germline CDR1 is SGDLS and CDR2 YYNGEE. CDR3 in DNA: TGTGCCAGCAGCGTAGGAGGGGATAGCAATCAGCCCCAGCATTTT. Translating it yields CASSVGGDSNQPQHF.

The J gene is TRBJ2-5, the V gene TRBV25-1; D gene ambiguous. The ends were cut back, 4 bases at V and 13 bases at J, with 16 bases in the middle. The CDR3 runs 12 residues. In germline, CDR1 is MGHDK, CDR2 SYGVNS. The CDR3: CASSAMGIERYF. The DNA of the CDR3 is TGTGCCAGCAGTGCAATGGGGATAGAACGGTACTTC.

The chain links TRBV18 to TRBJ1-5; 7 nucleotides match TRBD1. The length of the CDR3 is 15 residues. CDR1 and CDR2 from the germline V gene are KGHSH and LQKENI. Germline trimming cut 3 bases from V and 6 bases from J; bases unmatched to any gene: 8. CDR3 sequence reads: CASSPETGYGQPQHF. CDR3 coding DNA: TGTGCCAGCTCACCCGAGACAGGGTACGGTCAGCCCCAGCATTTT.

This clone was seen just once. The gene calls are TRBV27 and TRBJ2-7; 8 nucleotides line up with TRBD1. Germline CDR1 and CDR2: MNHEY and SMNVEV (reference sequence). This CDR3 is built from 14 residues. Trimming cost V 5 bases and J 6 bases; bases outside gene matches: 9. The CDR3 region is CASSPRTGFGEQYF. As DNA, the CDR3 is TGTGCCAGCAGTCCCCGGACAGGGTTCGGCGAGCAGTACTTC.

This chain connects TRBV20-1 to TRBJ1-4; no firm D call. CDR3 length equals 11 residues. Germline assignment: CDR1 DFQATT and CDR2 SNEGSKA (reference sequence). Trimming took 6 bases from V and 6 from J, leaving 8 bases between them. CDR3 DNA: TGCAGTGCCCCCAATTATGAAAAACTGTTTTTT. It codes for CSAPNYEKLFF.

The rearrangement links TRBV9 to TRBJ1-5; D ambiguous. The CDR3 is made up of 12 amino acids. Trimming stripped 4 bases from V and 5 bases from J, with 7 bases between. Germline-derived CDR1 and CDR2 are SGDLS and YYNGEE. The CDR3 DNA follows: TGTGCCAGCAGCTCGGATGATCAGCCCCAGCATTTT. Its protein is CASSSDDQPQHF.

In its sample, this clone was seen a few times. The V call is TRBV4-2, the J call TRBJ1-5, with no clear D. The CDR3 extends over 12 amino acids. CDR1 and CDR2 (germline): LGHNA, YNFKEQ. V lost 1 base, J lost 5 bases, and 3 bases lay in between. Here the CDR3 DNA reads TGTGCCAGCAGCCAAGGCGATCAGCCCCAGCATTTT. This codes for CASSQGDQPQHF.

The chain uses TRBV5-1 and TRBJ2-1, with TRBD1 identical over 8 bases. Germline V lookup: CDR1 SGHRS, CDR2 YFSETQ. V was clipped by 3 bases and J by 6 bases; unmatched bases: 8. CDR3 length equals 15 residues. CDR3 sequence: CASSSPGTGLNEQFF. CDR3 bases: TGCGCCAGCAGCTCGCCCGGGACAGGCCTCAATGAGCAGTTCTTC. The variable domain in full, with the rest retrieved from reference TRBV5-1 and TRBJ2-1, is KAGVTQTPRYLIKTRGQQVTLSCSPISGHRSVSWYQQTPGQGLQFLFEYFSETQRNKGNFPGRFSGRQFSNSRSEMNVSTLELGDSALYLCASSSPGTGLNEQFFGPGTRLTVL.

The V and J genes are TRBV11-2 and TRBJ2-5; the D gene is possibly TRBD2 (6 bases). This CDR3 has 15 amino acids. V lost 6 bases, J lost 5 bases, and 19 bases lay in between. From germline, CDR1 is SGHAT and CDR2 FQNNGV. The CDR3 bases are TGTGCCAGCAGTTTCGGTGTGGGGGGAACGGAGACCCAGTACTTC. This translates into CASSFGVGGTETQYF. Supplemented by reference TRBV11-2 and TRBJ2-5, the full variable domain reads EAGVAQSPRYKIIEKRQSVAFWCNPISGHATLYWYQQILGQGPKLLIQFQNNGVVDDSQLPKDRFSAERLKGVDSTLKIQPAKLEDSAVYLCASSFGVGGTETQYFGPGTRLLVL.